A single sample gave rise to the 23 T cell receptor beta chains below, sequenced in a study of blood T cells in healthy people across ages. It was with a sample-barcoded 5' primer and a J-beta primer mix that a second PCR of roughly 7 to 12 cycles was run. TCRdb re-called the 5' RACE reads through MiXCR, storing one row per CDR3 protein. The sample yields some 900,000 distinct CDR3 sequences, under 50% seen once. Sequencing used blood. These receptors were obtained from a man between 25 and 39 years old in good health.

The rearrangement joins TRBV2 to TRBJ2-3, with 7 bases that match TRBD1. This CDR3 region has 14 residues. Germline V gene data show CDR1 as SNHLY and CDR2 as FYNNEI. The V gene end was trimmed by 6 bases and the J gene end by 2 bases; junction bases not matched to a gene: 5. CDR3 amino acids: CASRVTGSTDTQYF. DNA for the CDR3: TGTGCCAGCAGGGTGACAGGGTCCACAGATACGCAGTATTTT.

This rearrangement joins TRBV5-6 to TRBJ1-2; possibly TRBD1 for D (6 bases). Looked up from germline, CDR1 is SGHDT and CDR2 is YYEEEE. Trimming took off 2 bases at V and 4 bases at J, with 12 bases between the two ends. The CDR3 totals 14 residues. Here the CDR3 reads CASSLGQPGYGYTF. The CDR3 coding sequence is TGTGCCAGCAGCTTAGGACAGCCCGGCTATGGCTACACCTTC.

The V gene is TRBV28, the J gene TRBJ1-1, with TRBD1 matching 7 bases. Trimming at V came to 6 bases and at J to 1 base, leaving 8 bases not matched to a gene. The CDR3 runs 15 residues. Germline V gene sequence: CDR1 MDHEN, CDR2 SYDVKM. The CDR3 nucleotides read TGTGCCAGCAGCTCCCCCTGGACAGGGAACACTGAAGCTTTCTTT. It is translated as CASSSPWTGNTEAFF.

This clonotype was seen just once. The chain recombines TRBV5-5 with TRBJ1-6; D perhaps matches TRBD1 (6 bases). The CDR3 runs to 16 residues. Germline V lookup: CDR1 SGHKS, CDR2 YYEKEE (reference sequence). Trimming took off 1 base at V and 4 bases at J, with 12 bases between the two ends. CDR3 in DNA: TGTGCCAGCAGCTTGAACCCGGACAGTTATAATTCACCCCTCCACTTT. This codes for CASSLNPDSYNSPLHF.

The chain has TRBV12-3 or TRBV12-4 and TRBJ1-4, with D possibly matching TRBD1 (6 bases). Trimming stripped 5 bases from V and 10 bases from J, with 20 bases between. The CDR3 totals 15 residues. CDR3 in DNA: TGTGCCAGCAGTCCAGAACAGGGTTCTATAGGAAAACTGTTTTTT. This encodes CASSPEQGSIGKLFF.

The genes are TRBV27 and TRBJ2-7; 9 bases map to TRBD2. The CDR3 spans 16 residues. The junction had 9 bases not matched to a gene; V was cut back by 5 bases and J by 1 base. Germline V lookup: CDR1 MNHEY, CDR2 SMNVEV (reference sequence). CDR3 nucleotides: TGTGCCAGCAGTACATCGAGCGGGGGGCGATCCTACGAGCAGTACTTC. Residues: CASSTSSGGRSYEQYF.

The chain carries TRBV3-1 and TRBJ2-3; maybe TRBD2 (6 bases). The CDR3 covers 13 residues. V was pared by 0 bases and J by 11 bases, with 12 bases between. Germline CDR1 reads LGHDT; CDR2 reads YNNKEL (reference sequence). CDR3 in amino acids: CASSQDGGRGQYF. In DNA, the CDR3 is TGTGCCAGCAGCCAAGACGGGGGAAGAGGGCAGTATTTT.

The chain carries TRBV20-1 and TRBJ2-1, with D possibly TRBD2 on 7 matching bases. V was clipped by 5 bases and J by 4 bases, with 12 bases between them. The CDR3 has 13 residues. CDR1 and CDR2 (germline): DFQATT, SNEGSKA (reference sequence). This CDR3 reads CSARGALYNEQFF. The CDR3 DNA reads as TGCAGTGCTCGGGGGGCCCTGTACAATGAGCAGTTCTTC.

The V gene is TRBV3-1, the J gene TRBJ2-7, with 8 bases fitting TRBD1. Germline CDR1 reads LGHDT; CDR2 reads YNNKEL (reference sequence). The CDR3 covers 14 residues. Trimming took 4 bases from V and 7 from J; bases not matched to a gene: 9. CDR3 DNA sequence: TGTGCCAGCAGCCTAGGACAGGGTACGTGGGAGCAGTACTTC. This sequence encodes CASSLGQGTWEQYF.

The chain has TRBV5-6 and TRBJ1-6, with 11 bases matching TRBD1. Germline V lookup: CDR1 SGHDT, CDR2 YYEEEE. The CDR3 contains 15 residues. After removal of 1 base from V and 8 bases from J, the junction contained 2 bases not matched to a gene. CDR3 coding DNA: TGTGCCAGCAGCTTGAGGACAGGGGGCCATTCACCCCTCCACTTT. This sequence encodes CASSLRTGGHSPLHF.

The chain couples TRBV6-2 or TRBV6-3 to TRBJ1-1; D not certain. With 0 bases removed from V and 1 base from J, the gap between germline ends came to 9 bases. The CDR3 is 15 amino acids. The germline V gene has CDR1 MNHEY and CDR2 SVGEGT. The CDR3: CASSYSETSNTEAFF. The CDR3 coding sequence is TGTGCCAGCAGTTACTCCGAGACCTCGAACACTGAAGCTTTCTTT.

This clonotype appeared a few times. The V call is TRBV28, the J call TRBJ1-1, with D possibly being TRBD1 (5 bases). V lost 7 bases and J 4 bases, leaving 13 bases between the germline ends. Germline V gene data show CDR1 as MDHEN and CDR2 as SYDVKM. This CDR3 has 13 amino acids. CDR3 sequence reads: CASIPGRGTEAFF. Written as DNA, the CDR3 is TGTGCCAGCATCCCAGGGAGGGGCACTGAAGCTTTCTTT.

The rearrangement joins TRBV7-2 to TRBJ1-5; D is possibly TRBD1 (6 bases). The CDR3 totals 14 residues. The V end lost 5 bases, the J end lost 6 bases, and 14 bases lay between the germline ends. The germline V gene encodes CDR1 SGHTA and CDR2 FQGNSA. The CDR3 DNA sequence: TGTGCCAGCAGCCCGGACCAAGGGGGTCAGCCCCAGCATTTT. Protein product: CASSPDQGGQPQHF.

The V and J genes are TRBV14 and TRBJ2-5; 8 nucleotides agree with TRBD1. The J call may be wrong; the DNA end is better matched by TRBJ2-7. Looked up from germline, CDR1 is SGHDN and CDR2 is FVKESK. The CDR3 is made up of 13 amino acids. The CDR3 DNA reads as TGTGCCAGCAGCAAGGACAGGGTCTACGAGCAGTACTTC. Translation gives CASSKDRVYEQYF.

This clonotype was observed a few times. The chain has TRBV5-5 and TRBJ2-3; the match to TRBD2 covers 9 bases. CDR1 and CDR2 (germline): SGHKS, YYEKEE (reference sequence). Trimming cost V 4 bases and J 2 bases; bases outside gene matches: 14. This CDR3 is 18 amino acids long. In nucleotides, the CDR3 is TGTGCCAGCAGCGAAGAGGCCCAGGGACTAGCCCACACAGATACGCAGTATTTT. Translated: CASSEEAQGLAHTDTQYF.

The rearrangement uses TRBV20-1 and TRBJ2-7; weak D call: TRBD2 (6 bases). The end of the DNA aligns better with TRBJ2-5, so the J call may be wrong. The germline V gene encodes CDR1 DFQATT and CDR2 SNEGSKA (reference sequence). The CDR3 is 13 residues long. CDR3 bases: TGCAGTGCTCCCGAGGTGGAGGGCGAGACCCAGTACTTC. This encodes CSAPEVEGETQYF.

This clonotype was counted between two and nine times. This chain links TRBV5-1 with TRBJ1-2; the D is unclear. The CDR3 sequence is 12 residues long. In germline, CDR1 is SGHRS, CDR2 YFSETQ. The ends were cut back, 4 bases at V and 8 bases at J, with 12 bases in the middle. CDR3 DNA sequence: TGCGCCAGCAGCCTCGACACCGTCGGCTACACCTTC. Encoded protein: CASSLDTVGYTF.

This clonotype showed up just once. The chain couples TRBV13 to TRBJ2-3; D may be TRBD1 or TRBD2 (5 bases each). The CDR3 runs 14 residues. Germline CDR1 reads PRHDT; CDR2 reads FYEKMQ (reference sequence). Trimming took off 5 bases at V and 6 bases at J, with 15 bases between the two ends. The chain's CDR3 is CASSARDASDTQYF. The CDR3 DNA is TGTGCCAGCAGCGCCCGGGACGCGTCCGATACGCAGTATTTT.

Comments on this clonotype: A read error may produce the germline difference seen at one junction end. CDR3 in amino acids: CGSPRDNMNTEAFF. Written as DNA, the CDR3 is TGTGGCAGCCCACGGGACAACATGAACACTGAAGCTTTCTTT. The chain links TRBV7-9 to TRBJ1-1; weak D call: TRBD1 (6 bases). Germline V gives CDR1 SEHNR, CDR2 FQNEAQ (reference sequence). This CDR3 spans 14 amino acids.

The chain couples TRBV30 to TRBJ2-1, with D perhaps matching TRBD1 (6 bases). This CDR3 region has 15 residues. Germline V gives CDR1 GTSNPN, CDR2 SVGIG (reference sequence). Trimming cost V 0 bases and J 4 bases, with 13 bases left between them. CDR3 sequence: CAWSVGRGGYNEQFF. The DNA for the CDR3 is TGTGCCTGGAGTGTTGGCAGGGGCGGATACAATGAGCAGTTCTTC.

V gene TRBV2 combines with J gene TRBJ2-7; unclear D gene. CDR3 length: 15 amino acids. From germline, CDR1 is SNHLY and CDR2 FYNNEI. With 3 bases removed from V and 0 bases from J, the gap between germline ends came to 12 bases. CDR3 in DNA: TGTGCCAGCAGTGAGGCTAGTTCCTTCTCCTACGAGCAGTACTTC. This sequence encodes CASSEASSFSYEQYF.

This clonotype was recorded many times. The chain uses TRBV28 and TRBJ2-5; D gene ambiguous. Germline lookup yields CDR1 MDHEN and CDR2 SYDVKM. V gave up 5 bases and J gave up 1 base, with 11 bases separating them. The CDR3 runs 14 residues. The CDR3 DNA reads as TGTGCCAGCAGTCCTAGGAACCGCCAAGAGACCCAGTACTTC. It translates to CASSPRNRQETQYF. Variable domain in full (rest from reference TRBV28 and TRBJ2-5): DVKVTQSSRYLVKRTGEKVFLECVQDMDHENMFWYRQDPGLGLRLIYFSYDVKMKEKGDIPEGYSVSREKKERFSLILESASTNQTSMYLCASSPRNRQETQYFGPGTRLLVL.

This clonotype was seen repeatedly, ten times or more. The rearrangement uses TRBV10-3 and TRBJ1-6; TRBD1 agrees at 9 bases. Looked up from germline, CDR1 is ENHRY and CDR2 is SYGVKD. Unmatched junction bases numbered 8, after V lost 10 bases and J lost 7 bases. CDR3 length: 14 amino acids. Here the CDR3 DNA reads TGTGCCACCCACCGACAGGGGGACAATTCACCCCTCCACTTT. This translates into CATHRQGDNSPLHF.